Each of the 28 T cell receptor beta chains below was sequenced from the same sample in a study of cytomegalovirus exposure and HLA in healthy donors. PCR was performed using 60 Vbeta and 13 Jbeta primers. Here immunoSEQ multiplex PCR was the method, and the copy in TCRdb shows in-frame clones only, minus some. The table shows about 140,000 clones, with approximately 82% occurring only once. The source material was PBMCs. The receptors stem from a man aged 25 to 40 in good health and CMV-seropositive.

CDR3 residues: CASSPSAIQTRGQPQHF. The DNA of the CDR3 is TGTGCCAGCTCACCATCGGCAATACAAACCAGGGGACAGCCCCAGCATTTT. The J gene is TRBJ1-5, the V gene TRBV18; possible D gene TRBD1, 6 bases. Germline V gene data show CDR1 as KGHSH and CDR2 as LQKENI. This CDR3 region has 17 residues. V was clipped by 2 bases and J by 7 bases, with 21 bases between them.

The V and J genes are TRBV28 and TRBJ2-7; maybe TRBD1 (5 bases). The CDR3 has 13 amino acids. The V end lost 3 bases, the J end lost 3 bases, and 9 bases lay between the germline ends. The V gene's germline CDR1 is MDHEN and CDR2 SYDVKM. The CDR3: CASSLGQNYEQYF. Written as DNA, the CDR3 is TGTGCCAGCAGTTTGGGGCAGAACTACGAGCAGTACTTC.

This clone was found once. The chain recombines TRBV5-1 with TRBJ2-2; 11 positions agree with TRBD2. This CDR3 is built from 17 residues. Germline V CDR1 and CDR2: SGHRS, YFSETQ. With 3 bases clipped from V and 0 bases from J, the junction kept 4 bases outside the gene matches. The CDR3 coding sequence is TGCGCCAGCAGCTCACCGACTAGCGGGGCGAACACCGGGGAGCTGTTTTTT. Its translation is CASSSPTSGANTGELFF.

The sample holds a few counts of this clone. This rearrangement joins TRBV12-5 to TRBJ1-4, with a weak D call TRBD1 (5 bases). The germline V gene has CDR1 LGHNT and CDR2 FRNRAP. V lost 6 bases and J lost 5, with 10 bases in between. The CDR3 totals 13 residues. CDR3 amino acids: CASGATANEKLFF. Written as DNA, the CDR3 is TGTGCTAGTGGCGCGACAGCAAATGAAAAACTGTTTTTT.

V gene TRBV2 combines with J gene TRBJ1-4; D is uncertain. CDR3 length equals 12 residues. Trimming removed 7 bases from V and 8 bases from J, with 11 bases in between. CDR1 and CDR2 (germline): SNHLY, FYNNEI. For the CDR3, the DNA is TGTGCCAGCAATAACGCGGGAGAAAAACTGTTTTTT. Protein product: CASNNAGEKLFF.

The genes are TRBV5-1 and TRBJ2-5, with TRBD2 identical over 11 bases. Germline loops: CDR1 SGHRS, CDR2 YFSETQ. V dropped 4 bases and J dropped 2; count of bases not matched to a gene: 13. The CDR3 is 18 amino acids. This CDR3 is CASSSPGTSGTSQETQYF. CDR3 nucleotide sequence: TGCGCCAGCAGCAGCCCCGGGACTAGCGGAACCTCTCAAGAGACCCAGTACTTC.

The chain recombines TRBV18 with TRBJ2-2; D is perhaps TRBD2 (6 bases). Germline CDR1 reads KGHSH; CDR2 reads LQKENI. This CDR3 contains 18 residues. With 0 bases removed from V and 0 bases from J, the gap between germline ends came to 14 bases. The chain's CDR3 is CASSPPGTGAANTGELFF. The CDR3 nucleotides are TGTGCCAGCTCACCACCTGGGACGGGAGCTGCGAACACCGGGGAGCTGTTTTTT.

The J gene is TRBJ2-7, the V gene TRBV10-2, with D perhaps matching TRBD1 (6 bases). Trimming stripped 6 bases from V and 4 bases from J, with 13 bases between. CDR1 is WSHSY and CDR2 is SAAADI in the germline V gene. This CDR3 has 13 amino acids. The CDR3 here is CASRQGRGYEQYF. The CDR3 DNA sequence: TGCGCCAGCAGGCAGGGAAGGGGGTACGAGCAGTACTTC.

The chain links TRBV5-6 to TRBJ2-5; a weak D match, TRBD2 (6 bases). From germline, CDR1 is SGHDT and CDR2 YYEEEE. V was trimmed by 3 bases and J by 2 bases, leaving 8 bases between them. This CDR3 spans 13 amino acids. In nucleotides, the CDR3 is TGTGCCAGCAGCTCGGCGGGACAAGAGACCCAGTACTTC. It encodes CASSSAGQETQYF.

The V and J genes are TRBV18 and TRBJ2-3; 7 bases are a match to TRBD1. Germline CDR1 is KGHSH and CDR2 is LQKENI. With V trimmed by 3 bases and J by 3 bases, 9 bases remained unmatched. The CDR3 sequence is 16 residues long. The CDR3 sequence is CASSPPGTAKTDTQYF. The CDR3 DNA sequence: TGTGCCAGCTCACCTCCCGGGACAGCCAAAACAGATACGCAGTATTTT. The full variable domain, its missing parts supplied by reference TRBV18 and TRBJ2-3, is NAGVMQNPRHLVRRRGQEARLRCSPMKGHSHVYWYRQLPEEGLKFMVYLQKENIIDESGMPKERFSAEFPKEGPSILRIQQVVRGDSAAYFCASSPPGTAKTDTQYFGPGTRLTVL.

This sequence joins TRBV5-1 and TRBJ2-5; 10 nucleotides agree with TRBD1. This CDR3 contains 16 residues. Germline V gene data show CDR1 as SGHRS and CDR2 as YFSETQ. J gave up 5 bases and V 4 bases, and 11 bases lay outside the gene matches. The CDR3 DNA follows: TGCGCCAGCAGCACCAGACAGGGGGCGACCTGGGAGACCCAGTACTTC. This gives the protein CASSTRQGATWETQYF.

This chain links TRBV25-1 with TRBJ2-2; TRBD2 is a possible D gene (6 bases). This CDR3 spans 14 amino acids. V shed 0 bases and J shed 6 bases, with 8 bases lying between them. CDR1 is MGHDK and CDR2 is SYGVNS in the germline V gene. CDR3 sequence reads: CASSEYRRAGELFF. As DNA, the CDR3 is TGTGCCAGCAGTGAATATAGGAGGGCCGGGGAGCTGTTTTTT.

The chain uses TRBV7-3 and TRBJ2-5; 8 bases line up with TRBD1. In germline, CDR1 is SGHTA, CDR2 FQGTGA. The CDR3 contains 16 residues. Unmatched junction bases numbered 8, after V lost 0 bases and J lost 5 bases. The CDR3 spells CASSLTVPGGAETQYF. DNA for the CDR3: TGTGCCAGCAGCTTAACGGTCCCAGGGGGCGCGGAGACCCAGTACTTC.

The V and J genes are TRBV6-5 and TRBJ2-1, with 9 bases that match TRBD2. CDR1 is MNHEY, CDR2 SVGAGI, per germline. V dropped 2 bases and J dropped 7; count of bases not matched to a gene: 6. This CDR3 contains 15 residues. This CDR3 is CASSYGREGRNEQFF. DNA for the CDR3: TGTGCCAGCAGTTACGGGCGGGAGGGCCGGAATGAGCAGTTCTTC.

CDR3 nucleotides: TGTGCCAGCAGTATCGGGAGGACGAACGAGCAGTACTTC. Protein product: CASSIGRTNEQYF. V gene TRBV27 combines with J gene TRBJ2-5; 7 positions agree with TRBD2. Matching the DNA end better, TRBJ2-7 makes the J call doubtful. The germline V gene has CDR1 MNHEY and CDR2 SMNVEV (reference sequence). The CDR3 covers 13 residues.

The chain carries TRBV2 and TRBJ2-7; 12 bases fit TRBD2. Looked up from germline, CDR1 is SNHLY and CDR2 is FYNNEI. The CDR3 extends over 14 amino acids. The V segment lost 6 bases and the J segment 7 bases; nucleotides outside the gene matches: 7. CDR3 DNA: TGTGCCAGCAGGTGGAGACTAGCGGGAGAGGAGCAGTACTTC. This sequence encodes CASRWRLAGEEQYF.

The chain is built from TRBV5-4 and TRBJ1-3; D is perhaps TRBD1 (6 bases). Germline V CDR1 and CDR2: SGHNT, YYREEE (reference sequence). This CDR3 is 17 amino acids long. Trimming took off 2 bases at V and 0 bases at J, with 15 bases between the two ends. This chain's CDR3 is CASSFDPGQASGNTIYF. Here the CDR3 DNA reads TGTGCCAGCAGCTTCGACCCGGGACAAGCCTCTGGAAACACCATATATTTT.

The chain carries TRBV6-1 and TRBJ1-5, with unresolved D. Trimming took off 1 base at V and 2 bases at J, with 6 bases between the two ends. Germline CDR1 and CDR2: MNHNS and SASEGT. The CDR3 has 14 residues. CDR3 amino acids: CASSEVQGNQPQHF. The CDR3 DNA follows: TGTGCCAGCAGTGAAGTCCAGGGCAATCAGCCCCAGCATTTT.

The chain links TRBV4-2 to TRBJ2-7; a weak D match, TRBD2 (6 bases). V lost 1 base and J lost 4, with 11 bases in between. Germline lookup yields CDR1 LGHNA and CDR2 YNFKEQ. This CDR3 spans 14 amino acids. CDR3 nucleotide sequence: TGTGCCAGCAGCCAAGGGGGCGCGGGGTACGAGCAGTACTTC. It specifies CASSQGGAGYEQYF.

The J gene is TRBJ2-3, the V gene TRBV6-6, with D perhaps matching TRBD2 (7 bases). The germline V and J ends were trimmed by 4 bases and 9 bases, with 20 bases remaining between them. The germline gives CDR1 MNHNY, CDR2 SVGAGI (reference sequence). The CDR3 has 15 amino acids. The CDR3 loop is CASSWGGAEGETQYF. The CDR3 nucleotides read TGTGCCAGCAGTTGGGGGGGGGCCGAGGGGGAAACGCAGTATTTT.

This rearrangement joins TRBV27 to TRBJ2-5; possible D gene TRBD1, 6 bases. Trimming left V 5 bases short and J 5 bases short, with 21 bases between. The CDR3 contains 16 residues. Germline V gives CDR1 MNHEY, CDR2 SMNVEV (reference sequence). CDR3 coding DNA: TGTGCCAGCAGTCCACCCCGGCAGGGGACGCAGGAGACCCAGTACTTC. This encodes CASSPPRQGTQETQYF.

This CDR3 reads CASSTGQVFGTQYF. In DNA, the CDR3 is TGTGCCAGTAGTACTGGCCAGGTGTTTGGTACGCAGTATTTT. The chain has TRBV19 and TRBJ2-3; D unresolved. The CDR3 runs 14 residues. The ends were cut back, 4 bases at V and 8 bases at J, with 16 bases in the middle. The germline gives CDR1 LNHDA, CDR2 SQIVND (reference sequence).

J is TRBJ2-3 and V is TRBV25-1; 9 bases are a match to TRBD1. This CDR3 contains 14 residues. With V trimmed by 8 bases and J by 3 bases, 6 bases remained unmatched. Germline V gene lookup returns CDR1 MGHDK and CDR2 SYGVNS. CDR3 loop: CASGRQGGTDTQYF. CDR3 sequence (DNA): TGTGCCAGCGGTCGACAGGGGGGAACAGATACGCAGTATTTT.

The V gene is TRBV30, the J gene TRBJ1-2; perhaps TRBD1 as D (6 bases). CDR3 size: 14 residues. Trimming removed 4 bases at V and 2 bases at J, with 14 bases between. Per germline, CDR1 GTSNPN and CDR2 SVGIG (reference sequence). The CDR3 region is CAWTTWTANYGYTF. The DNA for the CDR3 is TGTGCCTGGACTACGTGGACAGCGAACTATGGCTACACCTTC.

This clone has a handful of counts. The chain carries TRBV5-1 and TRBJ1-1; the D gene is possibly TRBD1 (6 bases). The ends were cut back, 4 bases at V and 2 bases at J, with 12 bases in the middle. CDR3 length equals 14 residues. The germline V gene encodes CDR1 SGHRS and CDR2 YFSETQ. This CDR3 is CASSQLTGNTEAFF. The DNA of the CDR3 is TGCGCCAGCAGCCAACTGACAGGAAACACTGAAGCTTTCTTT.

The chain couples TRBV6-4 to TRBJ2-1; 12 bases are a match to TRBD2. Per the germline V gene, CDR1 is MRHNA and CDR2 is SNTAGT. V dropped 3 bases and J dropped 4; count of bases not matched to a gene: 4. The CDR3 is 16 amino acids. DNA of the CDR3: TGTGCCAGCAGTGAGACTAGCGGGGGCCCTTACAATGAGCAGTTCTTC. Amino acid sequence: CASSETSGGPYNEQFF.

The chain has TRBV7-9 and TRBJ1-2; D is uncertain. The CDR3 covers 14 residues. Looked up from germline, CDR1 is SEHNR and CDR2 is FQNEAQ (reference sequence). Trimming pared 5 bases from V and 5 bases from J, leaving 15 bases between. In DNA, the CDR3 is TGTGCCAGCAGCCCCGTGGAAAGCGGGTATGGCTACACCTTC. This sequence encodes CASSPVESGYGYTF. Full variable domain (outside the CDR3, taken from reference TRBV7-9 and TRBJ1-2): DTGVSQNPRHKITKRGQNVTFRCDPISEHNRLYWYRQTLGQGPEFLTYFQNEAQLEKSRLLSDRFSAERPKGSFSTLEIQRTEQGDSAMYLCASSPVESGYGYTFGSGTRLTVV.

The J gene is TRBJ2-1, the V gene TRBV19, with 9 bases fitting TRBD2. The CDR3 loop spans 14 amino acids. Germline CDR1 is LNHDA and CDR2 is SQIVND (reference sequence). V shed 6 bases, J shed 8 bases, and the junction held 8 bases outside the gene matches. CDR3 region: CASRVIAGDHEQFF. In DNA form, the CDR3 reads TGTGCCAGTAGGGTGATAGCGGGAGACCATGAGCAGTTCTTC.